One sample yielded the 13 T cell receptor beta chains listed below, sequenced in a study of blood T cell repertoires in COVID-19. Measured with immunoSEQ multiplex PCR; TCRdb has only the in-frame clones, and not every one. Altogether 450,000 or so clones are present, over 85% being singletons, with the ten largest covering about 0.91%. The sample comprised peripheral blood. These receptors originate from a man in his late teens or twenties with COVID-19, enrolled during active disease.

Here the CDR3 DNA reads TGTGCCAGCTTACGATGGGGCAGGAGCACCGGGGAGCTGTTTTTT. It specifies CASLRWGRSTGELFF. The chain combines TRBV5-8 with TRBJ2-2; D may be TRBD1 (5 bases). V dropped 7 bases and J dropped 4 bases, with 17 bases sitting between them. The CDR3 extends over 15 amino acids. Germline assignment: CDR1 SGHTS and CDR2 YDEGEE.

The J gene is TRBJ1-2, the V gene TRBV7-2, with TRBD1 matching 11 bases. This CDR3 region has 14 residues. CDR1 is SGHTA and CDR2 is FQGNSA in the germline V gene. The J segment lost 6 bases and the V segment lost 6 bases, leaving 6 bases of the junction unmatched. The chain's CDR3 is CASSPGQGAHGYTF. As DNA, the CDR3 is TGTGCCAGCAGTCCTGGACAGGGGGCCCATGGCTACACCTTC. Full variable domain (remainder filled in from reference TRBV7-2 and TRBJ1-2): GAGVSQSPSNKVTEKGKDVELRCDPISGHTALYWYRQSLGQGLEFLIYFQGNSAPDKSGLPSDRFSAERTGGSVSTLTIQRTQQEDSAVYLCASSPGQGAHGYTFGSGTRLTVV.

This clone was observed a single time. This chain joins TRBV7-6 and TRBJ1-1, with 7 bases that match TRBD1. Trimming removed 5 bases from V and 1 base from J; junction bases left unmatched: 7. The germline V gene has CDR1 SGHVS and CDR2 FNYEAQ. The CDR3 spans 15 residues. Written as DNA, the CDR3 is TGTGCCAGCAGCCCAGGGGGTACGCAGAACACTGAAGCTTTCTTT. Its translation is CASSPGGTQNTEAFF.

The rearrangement joins TRBV6-2 or TRBV6-3 to TRBJ2-1; TRBD2 aligns across 13 bases. There are 16 residues in the CDR3. V dropped 4 bases and J dropped 8; count of bases not matched to a gene: 8. In germline, CDR1 is MNHEY, CDR2 SVGEGT. The CDR3 reads CASSSRTSGSGDEQFF. The DNA of the CDR3 is TGTGCCAGCAGTTCCAGGACTAGCGGGAGTGGGGATGAGCAGTTCTTC.

The genes are TRBV30 and TRBJ1-5, with 7 positions matching TRBD1. After removal of 3 bases from V and 2 bases from J, the junction contained 10 bases not matched to a gene. The germline gives CDR1 GTSNPN, CDR2 SVGIG (reference sequence). The CDR3 sequence is 16 residues long. This CDR3 is CAWRFSGGGRNQPQHF. The CDR3, as DNA: TGTGCCTGGAGATTTAGTGGAGGGGGCCGCAATCAGCCCCAGCATTTT.

The rearrangement joins TRBV5-1 to TRBJ1-6, with TRBD1 matching 12 bases. Trimming at V came to 3 bases and at J to 10 bases, leaving 2 bases not matched to a gene. The CDR3 has 14 amino acids. In germline, CDR1 is SGHRS, CDR2 YFSETQ. The CDR3 DNA reads TGCGCCAGCAGCTCCGGGACAGGGGGCTCACCCCTCCACTTT. Protein product: CASSSGTGGSPLHF.

The chain uses TRBV3-1 (or the pseudogene TRBV3-2) and TRBJ2-1; the match to TRBD1 covers 9 bases. The CDR3 runs to 17 residues. Germline V gene lookup returns CDR1 LGHDT and CDR2 YNNKEL (reference sequence). With 4 bases clipped from V and 5 bases from J, the junction kept 12 bases outside the gene matches. CDR3 DNA: TGTGCCAGCAGCCCCAGGGGGGACAGGGTATTCAACAATGAGCAGTTCTTC. Its protein product is CASSPRGDRVFNNEQFF.

This chain links TRBV6-1 with TRBJ1-5; D is unclear. Trimming removed 6 bases at V and 6 bases at J, with 12 bases between. Germline CDR1 MNHNS, CDR2 SASEGT. CDR3 length: 13 residues. CDR3 DNA sequence: TGTGCCAGCAGGCGTACAGACACTCAGCCCCAGCATTTT. This gives the protein CASRRTDTQPQHF.

The V call is TRBV25-1, the J call TRBJ2-7; perhaps TRBD1 as D (7 bases). This CDR3 contains 12 residues. Germline values: CDR1 MGHDK, CDR2 SYGVNS. The V gene lost 5 bases and the J gene lost 5 bases, with 10 bases spanning the gap. CDR3 region: CASSRGTDEQYF. The CDR3 coding sequence is TGTGCCAGCAGTCGCGGGACAGACGAGCAGTACTTC.

The V call is TRBV5-1, the J call TRBJ2-2, with 8 bases matching TRBD2. J was trimmed by 5 bases and V by 2 bases; bases with no gene match: 8. This CDR3 is built from 16 residues. Germline lookup yields CDR1 SGHRS and CDR2 YFSETQ. The CDR3 bases are TGCGCCAGCAGCTTAACCCTTAGCGGGAATACCGGGGAGCTGTTTTTT. Translating it yields CASSLTLSGNTGELFF.

The chain recombines TRBV27 with TRBJ1-1, with TRBD1 identical over 8 bases. CDR3 length: 12 amino acids. Unmatched junction bases numbered 4, after V lost 5 bases and J lost 8 bases. Germline-derived CDR1 and CDR2 are MNHEY and SMNVEV (reference sequence). CDR3 in amino acids: CASSRTGREAFF. CDR3 sequence (DNA): TGTGCCAGCAGTCGGACAGGGAGGGAAGCTTTCTTT.

This clone has only one observation. The chain employs TRBV12-5 and TRBJ2-1, with a weak D call TRBD1 (6 bases). Trimming shortened V by 6 bases and J by 8 bases, and 20 bases separated the two germline ends. Germline V CDR1 and CDR2: LGHNT, FRNRAP. This CDR3 has 15 amino acids. CDR3 residues: CASGKGDTSQDEQFF. DNA for the CDR3: TGTGCTAGTGGAAAAGGGGACACTTCACAGGATGAGCAGTTCTTC.

A word on this clone: One end of the junction varies from germline; a read error may be responsible. The chain links TRBV7-9 to TRBJ2-3; D is ambiguous. CDR1 and CDR2 (germline): SEHNR, FQNEAQ (reference sequence). There are 12 residues in the CDR3. This CDR3 reads CASSWFSDAQYF. The DNA of the CDR3 is TGTGCCAGCAGCTGGTTTTCAGATGCGCAGTATTTT.